The TCR beta chain under discussion was sequenced for a study of blood T cell repertoires in COVID-19. The overall study: Sources were T cells, B-cell-depleted T cells, or PBMCs; the material itself was cDNA or gDNA.

The authors' processing: Reference gene primer amplification in the assay estimated nucleated cell counts. Repertoires were generated with immunoSEQ multiplex PCR, while TCRdb's copy carries only in-frame clones and drops some. D and trimming were read from the DNA, whereas the V and J calls and clone size are those reported in that table. Found here are approximately 200,000 clones, around 87% of them singletons; the top ten hold around 2.4%. This CDR3 region has 13 residues. CDR1 MNHEY and CDR2 SMNVEV come from the germline V gene (reference sequence). V was trimmed by 6 bases and J by 1 base, leaving 8 bases between them.

The sequence came from a woman in her twenties or thirties who had recovered from COVID-19. V usage is TRBV27 and J usage is TRBJ2-3; D perhaps matches TRBD1 (5 bases). The sequenced sample was PBMCs or T cells enriched from blood (not recorded which). CDR3 sequence (DNA): TGTGCCAGCAGGGGGCTAGGCACAGATACGCAGTATTTT. Amino acid sequence: CASRGLGTDTQYF.